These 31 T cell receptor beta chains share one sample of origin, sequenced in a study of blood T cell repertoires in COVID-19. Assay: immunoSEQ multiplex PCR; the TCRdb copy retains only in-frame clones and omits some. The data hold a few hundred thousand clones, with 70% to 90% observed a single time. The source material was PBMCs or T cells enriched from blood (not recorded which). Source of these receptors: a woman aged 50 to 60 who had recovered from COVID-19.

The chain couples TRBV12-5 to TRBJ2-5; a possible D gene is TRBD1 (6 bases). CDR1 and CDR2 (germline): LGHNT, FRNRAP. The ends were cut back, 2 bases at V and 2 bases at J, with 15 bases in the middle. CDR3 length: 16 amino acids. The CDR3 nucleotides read TGTGCTAGTGGTTTGATCTTACAGGGTGTACAAGAGACCCAGTACTTC. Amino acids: CASGLILQGVQETQYF. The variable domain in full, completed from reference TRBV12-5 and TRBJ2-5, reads DARVTQTPRHKVTEMGQEVTMRCQPILGHNTVFWYRQTMMQGLELLAYFRNRAPLDDSGMPKDRFSAEMPDATLATLKIQPSEPRDSAVYFCASGLILQGVQETQYFGPGTRLLVL.

The CDR3 bases are TGTGCCAGCAGCACGGACACTCTCTACGAGCAGTACTTC. It codes for CASSTDTLYEQYF. The genes are TRBV7-9 and TRBJ2-7, with a possible D match to TRBD1 (5 bases). The ends were cut back, 5 bases at V and 3 bases at J, with 11 bases in the middle. The CDR3 is 13 amino acids. Germline CDR1 SEHNR, CDR2 FQNEAQ (reference sequence).

Here the CDR3 DNA reads TGTGCCAGCAGTATCCTAGCGGGGGGGTCCACAGATACGCAGTATTTT. This sequence encodes CASSILAGGSTDTQYF. The gene calls are TRBV28 and TRBJ2-3; 12 bases line up with TRBD2. The CDR3 runs to 16 residues. Trimming took 5 bases from V and 2 from J; bases not matched to a gene: 5. Looked up from germline, CDR1 is MDHEN and CDR2 is SYDVKM.

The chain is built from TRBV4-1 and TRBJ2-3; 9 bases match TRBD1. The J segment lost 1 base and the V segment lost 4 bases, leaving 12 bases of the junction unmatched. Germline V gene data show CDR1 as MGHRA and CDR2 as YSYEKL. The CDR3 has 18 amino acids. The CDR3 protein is CASSPPYRGRRGTDTQYF. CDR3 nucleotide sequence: TGCGCCAGCAGCCCACCCTACAGGGGGCGCAGGGGCACAGATACGCAGTATTTT.

In DNA form, the CDR3 reads TGTGCCAGTAGCCACCCCCAGGACAGGGTTCGGGGCTACACCTTC. Its protein product is CASSHPQDRVRGYTF. The genes are TRBV19 and TRBJ1-2; TRBD1 aligns across 8 bases. CDR3 size: 15 residues. V was clipped by 6 bases and J by 8 bases; unmatched bases: 14. The germline V gene encodes CDR1 LNHDA and CDR2 SQIVND (reference sequence).

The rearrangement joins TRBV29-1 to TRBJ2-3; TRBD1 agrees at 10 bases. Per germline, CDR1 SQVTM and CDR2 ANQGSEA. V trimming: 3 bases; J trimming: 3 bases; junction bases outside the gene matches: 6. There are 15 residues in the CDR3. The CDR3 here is CSVDTGTGVTDTQYF. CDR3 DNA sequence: TGCAGCGTTGACACGGGGACAGGGGTGACAGATACGCAGTATTTT.

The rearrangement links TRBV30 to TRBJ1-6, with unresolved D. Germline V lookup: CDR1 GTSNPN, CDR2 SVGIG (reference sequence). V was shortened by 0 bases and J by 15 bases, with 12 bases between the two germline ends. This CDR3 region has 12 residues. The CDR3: CAWSVVTLRLHF. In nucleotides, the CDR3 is TGTGCCTGGAGTGTCGTGACTCTGCGCCTCCACTTT.

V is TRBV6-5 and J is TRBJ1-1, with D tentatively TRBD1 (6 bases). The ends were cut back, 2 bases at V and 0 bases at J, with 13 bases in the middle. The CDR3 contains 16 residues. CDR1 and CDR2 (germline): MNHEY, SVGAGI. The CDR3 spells CASSYGVAGVNTEAFF. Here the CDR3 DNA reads TGTGCCAGCAGTTACGGCGTGGCAGGGGTGAACACTGAAGCTTTCTTT.

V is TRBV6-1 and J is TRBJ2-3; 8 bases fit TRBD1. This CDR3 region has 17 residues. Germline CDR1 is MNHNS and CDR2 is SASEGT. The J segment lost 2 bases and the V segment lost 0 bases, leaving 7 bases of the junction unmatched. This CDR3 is CASSEAIGTGDTDTQYF. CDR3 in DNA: TGTGCCAGCAGTGAAGCTATCGGGACAGGTGACACAGATACGCAGTATTTT.

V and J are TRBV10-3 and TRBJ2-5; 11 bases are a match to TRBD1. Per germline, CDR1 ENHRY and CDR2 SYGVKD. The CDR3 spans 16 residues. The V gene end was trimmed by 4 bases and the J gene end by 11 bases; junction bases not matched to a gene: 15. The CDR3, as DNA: TGTGCCATCAGTGCGCCTCTGGGACAGGGGGATAATAGACAGTACTTC. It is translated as CAISAPLGQGDNRQYF.

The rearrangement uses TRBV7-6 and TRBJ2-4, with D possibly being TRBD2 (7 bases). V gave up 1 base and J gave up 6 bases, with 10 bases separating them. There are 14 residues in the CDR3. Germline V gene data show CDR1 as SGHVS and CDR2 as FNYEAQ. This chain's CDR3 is CASSLVGGGNIQYF. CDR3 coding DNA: TGTGCCAGCAGCTTAGTAGGGGGGGGAAACATTCAGTACTTC.

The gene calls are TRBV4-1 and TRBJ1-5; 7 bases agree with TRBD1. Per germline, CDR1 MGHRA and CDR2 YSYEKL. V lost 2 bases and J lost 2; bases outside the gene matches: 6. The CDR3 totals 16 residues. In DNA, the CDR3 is TGCGCCAGCAGCCAACCTCGGGACAGTCGCAATCAGCCCCAGCATTTT. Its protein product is CASSQPRDSRNQPQHF.

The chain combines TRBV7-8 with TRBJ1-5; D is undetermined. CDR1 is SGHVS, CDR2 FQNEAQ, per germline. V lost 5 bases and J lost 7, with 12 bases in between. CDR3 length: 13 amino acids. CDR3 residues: CASSVGENQPQHF. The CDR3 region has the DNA TGTGCCAGCAGCGTGGGCGAGAACCAGCCCCAGCATTTT. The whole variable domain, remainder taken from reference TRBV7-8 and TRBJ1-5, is GAGVSQSPRYKVAKRGQDVALRCDPISGHVSLFWYQQALGQGPEFLTYFQNEAQLDKSGLPSDRFFAERPEGSVSTLKIQRTQQEDSAVYLCASSVGENQPQHFGDGTRLSIL.

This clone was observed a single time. Here the CDR3 DNA reads TGTGCCAGCCGGGGACAGGTAGTTGAAAAACTGTTTTTT. This codes for CASRGQVVEKLFF. The J gene is TRBJ1-4, the V gene TRBV28; TRBD1 matches at 8 bases. From germline, CDR1 is MDHEN and CDR2 SYDVKM. The CDR3 contains 13 residues. V shed 8 bases and J 7 bases; nucleotides not matched to a gene: 6.

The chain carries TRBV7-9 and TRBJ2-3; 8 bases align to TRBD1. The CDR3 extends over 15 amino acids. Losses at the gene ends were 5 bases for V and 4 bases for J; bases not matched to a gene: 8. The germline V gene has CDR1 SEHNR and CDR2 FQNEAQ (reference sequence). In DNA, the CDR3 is TGTGCCAGCAGCCGTGGGACAGGTGGAGCAGATACGCAGTATTTT. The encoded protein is CASSRGTGGADTQYF.

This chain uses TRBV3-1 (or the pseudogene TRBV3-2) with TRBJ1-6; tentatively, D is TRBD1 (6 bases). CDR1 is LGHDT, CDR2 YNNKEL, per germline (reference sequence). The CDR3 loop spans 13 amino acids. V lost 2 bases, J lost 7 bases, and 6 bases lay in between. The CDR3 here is CASSQTGNSPLHF. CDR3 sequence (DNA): TGTGCCAGCAGCCAAACAGGGAATTCACCCCTCCACTTT.

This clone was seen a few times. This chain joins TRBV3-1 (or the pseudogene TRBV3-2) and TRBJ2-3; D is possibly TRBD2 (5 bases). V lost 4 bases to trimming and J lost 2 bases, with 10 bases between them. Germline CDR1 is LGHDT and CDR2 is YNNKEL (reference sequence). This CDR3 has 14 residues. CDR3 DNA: TGTGCCAGCAGCCGAAGCGGCTTCACAGATACGCAGTATTTT. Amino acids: CASSRSGFTDTQYF.

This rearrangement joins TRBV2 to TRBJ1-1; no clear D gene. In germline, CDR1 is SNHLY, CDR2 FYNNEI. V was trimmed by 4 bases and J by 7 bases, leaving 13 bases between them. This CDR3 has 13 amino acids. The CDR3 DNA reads TGTGCCAGCAGTGTGGAGGGTCGTAGTGAAGCTTTCTTT. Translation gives CASSVEGRSEAFF. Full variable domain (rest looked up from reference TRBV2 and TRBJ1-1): EPEVTQTPSHQVTQMGQEVILRCVPISNHLYFYWYRQILGQKVEFLVSFYNNEISEKSEIFDDQFSVERPDGSNFTLKIRSTKLEDSAMYFCASSVEGRSEAFFGQGTRLTVV.

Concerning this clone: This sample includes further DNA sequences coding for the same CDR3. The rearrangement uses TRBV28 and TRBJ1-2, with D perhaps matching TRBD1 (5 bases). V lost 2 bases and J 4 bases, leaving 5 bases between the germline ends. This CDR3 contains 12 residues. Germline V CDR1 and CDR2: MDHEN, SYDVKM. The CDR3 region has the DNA TGTGCCAGCAGTTTAAGGGGCTATGGCTACACCTTC. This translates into CASSLRGYGYTF.

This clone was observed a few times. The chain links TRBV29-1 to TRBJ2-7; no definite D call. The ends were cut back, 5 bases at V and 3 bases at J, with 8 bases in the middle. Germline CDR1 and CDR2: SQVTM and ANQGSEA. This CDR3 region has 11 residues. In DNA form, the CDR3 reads TGCAGCGTTAGACACTTCTACGAGCAGTACTTC. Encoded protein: CSVRHFYEQYF.

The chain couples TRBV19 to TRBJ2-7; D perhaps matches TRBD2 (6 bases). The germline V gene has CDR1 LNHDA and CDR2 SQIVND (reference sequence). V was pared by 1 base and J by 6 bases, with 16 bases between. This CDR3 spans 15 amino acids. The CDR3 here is CASSIGHGGSAEQYF. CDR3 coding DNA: TGTGCCAGTAGTATAGGACACGGAGGGTCGGCCGAGCAGTACTTC. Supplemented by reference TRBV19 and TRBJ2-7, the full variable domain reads DGGITQSPKYLFRKEGQNVTLSCEQNLNHDAMYWYRQDPGQGLRLIYYSQIVNDFQKGDIAEGYSVSREKKESFPLTVTSAQKNPTAFYLCASSIGHGGSAEQYFGPGTRLTVT.

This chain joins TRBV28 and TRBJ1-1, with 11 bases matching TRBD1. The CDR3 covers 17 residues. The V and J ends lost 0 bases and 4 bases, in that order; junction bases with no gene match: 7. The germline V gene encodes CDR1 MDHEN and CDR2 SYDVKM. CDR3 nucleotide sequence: TGTGCCAGCAGTTTATGGGTCCCCGGGACAGGGGGCACTGAAGCTTTCTTT. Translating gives CASSLWVPGTGGTEAFF.

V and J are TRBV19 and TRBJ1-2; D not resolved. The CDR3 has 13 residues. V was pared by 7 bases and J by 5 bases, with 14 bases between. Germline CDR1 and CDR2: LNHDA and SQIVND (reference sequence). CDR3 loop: CASKKEPLYGYTF. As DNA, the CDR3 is TGTGCCAGTAAAAAGGAGCCACTTTATGGCTACACCTTC.

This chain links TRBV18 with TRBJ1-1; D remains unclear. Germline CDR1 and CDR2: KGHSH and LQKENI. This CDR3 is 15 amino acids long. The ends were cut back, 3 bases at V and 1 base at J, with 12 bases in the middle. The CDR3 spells CASSPWTGRNTEAFF. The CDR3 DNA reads TGTGCCAGCTCACCGTGGACGGGGAGGAACACTGAAGCTTTCTTT.

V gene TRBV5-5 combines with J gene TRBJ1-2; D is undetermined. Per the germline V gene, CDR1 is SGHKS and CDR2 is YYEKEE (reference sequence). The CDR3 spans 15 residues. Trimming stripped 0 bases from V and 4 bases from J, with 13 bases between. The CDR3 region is CASSLVGQDPYGYTF. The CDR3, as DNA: TGTGCCAGCAGCTTGGTCGGTCAGGATCCCTATGGCTACACCTTC.

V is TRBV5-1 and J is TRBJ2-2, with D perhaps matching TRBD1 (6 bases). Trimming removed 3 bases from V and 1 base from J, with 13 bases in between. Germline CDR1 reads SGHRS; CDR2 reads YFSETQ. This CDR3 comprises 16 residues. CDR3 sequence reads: CASSSRDTRNTGELFF. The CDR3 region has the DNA TGCGCCAGCAGCTCCCGGGACACCCGGAACACCGGGGAGCTGTTTTTT.

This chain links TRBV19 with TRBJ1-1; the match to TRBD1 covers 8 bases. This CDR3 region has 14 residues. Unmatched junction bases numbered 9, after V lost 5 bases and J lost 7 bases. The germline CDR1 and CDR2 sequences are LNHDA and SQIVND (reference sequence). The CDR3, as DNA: TGTGCCAGTAGTTTCTCCAGGGGGCCCCTTGAAGCTTTCTTT. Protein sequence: CASSFSRGPLEAFF.

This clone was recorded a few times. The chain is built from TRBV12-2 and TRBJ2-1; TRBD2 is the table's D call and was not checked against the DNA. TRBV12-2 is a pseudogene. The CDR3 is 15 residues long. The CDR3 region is CASRLGGRPYNEQFF. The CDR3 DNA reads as TGTGCAAGTCGCTTAGGGGGGAGGCCTTACAATGAGCAGTTCTTC.

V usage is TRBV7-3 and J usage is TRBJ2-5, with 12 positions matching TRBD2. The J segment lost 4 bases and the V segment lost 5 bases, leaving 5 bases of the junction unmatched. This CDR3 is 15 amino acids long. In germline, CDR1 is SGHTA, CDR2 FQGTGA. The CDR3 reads CASSLTSGSSETQYF. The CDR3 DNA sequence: TGTGCCAGCAGCCTGACTAGCGGGAGTTCAGAGACCCAGTACTTC.

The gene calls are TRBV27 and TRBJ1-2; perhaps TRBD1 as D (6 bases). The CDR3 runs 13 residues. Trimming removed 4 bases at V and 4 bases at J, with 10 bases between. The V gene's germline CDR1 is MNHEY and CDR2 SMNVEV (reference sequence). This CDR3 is CASSSGQTYGYTF. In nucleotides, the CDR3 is TGTGCCAGCAGTTCCGGACAGACCTATGGCTACACCTTC.

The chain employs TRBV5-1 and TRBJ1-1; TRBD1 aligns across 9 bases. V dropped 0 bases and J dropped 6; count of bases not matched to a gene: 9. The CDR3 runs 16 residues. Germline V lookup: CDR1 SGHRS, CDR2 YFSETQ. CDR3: CASSLAGTGRNPEAFF. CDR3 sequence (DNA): TGCGCCAGCAGCTTGGCCGGGACAGGGAGGAATCCTGAAGCTTTCTTT.